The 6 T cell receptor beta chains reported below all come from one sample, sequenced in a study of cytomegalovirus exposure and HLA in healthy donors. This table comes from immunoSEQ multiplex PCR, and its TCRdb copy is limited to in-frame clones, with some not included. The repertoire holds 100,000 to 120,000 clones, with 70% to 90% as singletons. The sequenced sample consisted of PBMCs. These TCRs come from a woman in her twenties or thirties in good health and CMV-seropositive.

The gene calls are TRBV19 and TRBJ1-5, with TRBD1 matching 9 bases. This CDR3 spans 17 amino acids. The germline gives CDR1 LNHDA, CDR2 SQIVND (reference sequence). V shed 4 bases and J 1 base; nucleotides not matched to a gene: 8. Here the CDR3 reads CASSTLRDRVSNQPQHF. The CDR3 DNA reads TGTGCCAGTAGTACACTCCGGGACAGGGTAAGCAATCAGCCCCAGCATTTT.

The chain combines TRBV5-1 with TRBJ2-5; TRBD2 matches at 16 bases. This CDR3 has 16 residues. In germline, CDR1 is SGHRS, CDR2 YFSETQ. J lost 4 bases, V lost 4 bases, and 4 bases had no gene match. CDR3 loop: CASSPGLAGGTETQYF. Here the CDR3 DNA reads TGCGCCAGCAGCCCGGGACTAGCGGGGGGGACAGAGACCCAGTACTTC.

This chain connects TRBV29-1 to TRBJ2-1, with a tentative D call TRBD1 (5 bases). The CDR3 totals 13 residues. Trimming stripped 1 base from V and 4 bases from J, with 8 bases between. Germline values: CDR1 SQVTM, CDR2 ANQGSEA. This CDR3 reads CSVEARGYNEQFF. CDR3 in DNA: TGCAGCGTTGAAGCAAGGGGATACAATGAGCAGTTCTTC.

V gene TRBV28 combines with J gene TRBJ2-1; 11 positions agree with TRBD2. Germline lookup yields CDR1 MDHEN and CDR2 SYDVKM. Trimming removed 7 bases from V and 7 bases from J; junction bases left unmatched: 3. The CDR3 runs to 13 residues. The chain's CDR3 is CASTASGRNEQFF. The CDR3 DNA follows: TGTGCCAGCACGGCTAGCGGGAGGAATGAGCAGTTCTTC.

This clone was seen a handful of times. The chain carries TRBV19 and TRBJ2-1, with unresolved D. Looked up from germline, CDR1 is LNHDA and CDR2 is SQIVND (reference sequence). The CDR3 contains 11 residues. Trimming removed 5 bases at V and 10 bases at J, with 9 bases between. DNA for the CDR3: TGTGCCAGTAGTTCTCCCCGGGAGCAGTTCTTC. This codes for CASSSPREQFF.

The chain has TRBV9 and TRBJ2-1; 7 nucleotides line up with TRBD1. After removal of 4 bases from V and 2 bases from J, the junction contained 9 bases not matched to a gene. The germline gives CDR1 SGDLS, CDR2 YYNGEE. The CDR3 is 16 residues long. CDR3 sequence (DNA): TGTGCCAGCAGCCCCCGGACAGGTAAGACCTACAATGAGCAGTTCTTC. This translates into CASSPRTGKTYNEQFF. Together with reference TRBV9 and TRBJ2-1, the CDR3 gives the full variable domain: DSGVTQTPKHLITATGQRVTLRCSPRSGDLSVYWYQQSLDQGLQFLIQYYNGEERAKGNILERFSAQQFPDLHSELNLSSLELGDSALYFCASSPRTGKTYNEQFFGPGTRLTVL.